This record covers a single T cell receptor (beta chain). This clone has only a few counts. What this receptor recognizes is not known. The sample holds no much larger clone one base away, and base qualities are not on file. The data are from a study of OX40 agonist ivuxolimab in advanced cancers. Regarding the complete study: The costimulatory receptor OX40 (CD134) was targeted by ivuxolimab, a fully human IgG2 agonistic monoclonal antibody. The point of sequencing TCRbeta in the periphery was to test whether ivuxolimab changed TCR sequence diversity and drove clonal T-cell expansion. In the dose-escalation cohort, over 65% of patients were male, and the mean age was approximately 60 years, with a range of about 23 to 90. Intravenous ivuxolimab was administered to patients every 2 weeks at six dose levels: 0.01, 0.1, 0.3, 1.5, 3 and 10 mg/kg. Of the 50 or so patients in dose escalation, around 20 had hepatocellular carcinoma, about 15 had melanoma, 9 had renal cell carcinoma and 9 had head and neck cancer. Prior anti-PD-1, anti-PD-L1 or anti-CTLA-4 therapy was permitted, and checkpoint inhibitors had been received by roughly 42% of dose-escalation patients. The paper covers the monotherapy dose-escalation part of the phase I ivuxolimab trial, which included N = 52 patients. Partial responses occurred in three dose-escalation patients, of whom one had hepatocellular carcinoma and two had cutaneous melanoma.

Genomic DNA was extracted from sorted cells for sequencing of the TCRbeta CDR3 region. The immunoSEQ Assay was used for sequencing of TCRbeta CDR3 regions. In its TCRdb copy, this immuneACCESS table keeps in-frame sequences only and misses some clones. Where compared with another copy, unresolved V genes explain less than half of these, and the others have no known cause. The sample includes around 14,000 clones, with 80% observed a single time. Around 32% of the sample is held by the ten biggest clonotypes. Overall study outcomes, separate from this receptor: At doses from 0.1 to 3.0 mg/kg, clonal expansion was seen in both CD4+ and CD8+ blood T cells between baseline and week 6. On average, CD8+ T cells showed more expanded clones than CD4+ T cells after ivuxolimab. Which antigens the clonally expanded peripheral T cells were specific for was not determined. Low levels of normalized T-cell clonal expansion were also seen in some patients who did not respond. In partial responders in the 0.1-3.0 mg/kg groups, normalized peripheral clonal expansion was found to be among the lowest, especially among CD8+ T cells.

Patients with a history of autoimmune disease or receiving systemic immunosuppression were excluded from the trial. In every dose cohort, peripheral blood was drawn for TCR sequencing at baseline, cycle 4 day 1, and cycle 7 day 1. Samples were obtained from an open-label, multicenter, first-in-human phase I dose-escalation trial of ivuxolimab. Adults with locally advanced or metastatic head and neck squamous cell, hepatocellular, melanoma or renal cell carcinoma were enrolled in the trial. Before TCR sequencing, CD4+ T cells and CD8+ T cells were sorted from peripheral blood as separate populations. This material consisted of CD4+ or CD8+ T cells sorted from blood, taken in a trial of the OX40 agonist ivuxolimab. This TCR was recovered from an adult with an advanced solid tumor such as melanoma, head and neck, liver or kidney cancer.

CDR3 region: CASGWGETQYF. At the DNA level, the sequence is TGCGCCAGCGGGTGGGGAGAGACCCAGTACTTC. The rearrangement combines TRBV4-1 with TRBJ2-5; no D gene can be assigned with confidence. Deletion took 8 bases off V and 4 bases off J, with a span of 8 bases between the germline ends. There are 11 amino acids in the CDR3, from cysteine to phenylalanine inclusive. Just CDR3 DNA is preserved here, 33 bases in frame from base 1. Reading the germline V gene gives CDR1 MGHRA and CDR2 YSYEKL.